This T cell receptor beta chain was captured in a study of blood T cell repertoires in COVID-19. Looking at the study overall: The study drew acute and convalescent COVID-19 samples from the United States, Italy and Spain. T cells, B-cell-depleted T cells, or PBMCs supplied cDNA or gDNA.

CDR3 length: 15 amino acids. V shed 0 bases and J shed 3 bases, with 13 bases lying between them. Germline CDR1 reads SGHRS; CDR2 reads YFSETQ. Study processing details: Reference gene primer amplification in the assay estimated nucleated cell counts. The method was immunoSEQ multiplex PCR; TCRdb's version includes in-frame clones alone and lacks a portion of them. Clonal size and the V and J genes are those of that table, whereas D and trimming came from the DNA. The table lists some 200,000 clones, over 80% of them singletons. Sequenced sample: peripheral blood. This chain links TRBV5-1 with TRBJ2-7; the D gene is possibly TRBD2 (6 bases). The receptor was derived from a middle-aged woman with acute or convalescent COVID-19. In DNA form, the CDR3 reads TGCGCCAGCAGCTTGGTGGAGGGGAGAATCTACGAGCAGTACTTC. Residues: CASSLVEGRIYEQYF.